Listed here are 14 T cell receptor beta chains from one sample, sequenced in a study of OX40 agonist ivuxolimab in advanced cancers. Some clones are missing from TCRdb's copy, which holds only in-frame ones; the method was immunoSEQ multiplex PCR. The sample carries approximately 80,000 clones, around 90% recorded once. The starting material was CD4+ or CD8+ T cells sorted from blood, obtained in a trial of the OX40 agonist ivuxolimab. These receptors all stem from an adult with an advanced solid tumor such as melanoma, head and neck, liver or kidney cancer.

The V gene is TRBV7-9, the J gene TRBJ2-2; 8 bases match TRBD1. V was pared by 2 bases and J by 3 bases, with 2 bases of the junction left unmatched. The germline gives CDR1 SEHNR, CDR2 FQNEAQ (reference sequence). CDR3 size: 15 residues. The CDR3 DNA sequence: TGTGCCAGCAGCTTACAGGGGGCTGACACCGGGGAGCTGTTTTTT. Its protein product is CASSLQGADTGELFF.

The genes are TRBV21-1 and TRBJ1-2; the table gives TRBD1 as D, unverified against the DNA. TRBV21-1 is flagged as a pseudogene. The CDR3 spans 16 residues. The CDR3 is CASSKDCEGAVYGYTF. CDR3 nucleotide sequence: TGTGCCAGCAGCAAAGACTGTGAAGGGGCGGTCTATGGCTACACCTTC.

This chain uses TRBV10-3 with TRBJ1-2, with a tentative D call TRBD1 (5 bases). V lost 2 bases to trimming and J lost 4 bases, with 11 bases between them. From germline, CDR1 is ENHRY and CDR2 SYGVKD. This CDR3 comprises 14 residues. For the CDR3, the DNA is TGTGCCATCAGTGAGCGGGGCATCCTCTATGGCTACACCTTC. Translation gives CAISERGILYGYTF.

This clone was recorded once. V and J are TRBV6-5 and TRBJ2-5, with D unclear. The germline V gene encodes CDR1 MNHEY and CDR2 SVGAGI. This CDR3 is built from 15 residues. Trimming cost V 6 bases and J 2 bases, with 16 bases left between them. The CDR3 DNA reads TGTGCCAGCAGAGTCCCGGACGGGTCTCAAGAGACCCAGTACTTC. Its translation: CASRVPDGSQETQYF.

The chain uses TRBV28 and TRBJ1-5, with D uncertain. The CDR3 contains 14 residues. V dropped 4 bases and J dropped 5 bases, with 12 bases sitting between them. CDR1 is MDHEN, CDR2 SYDVKM, per germline. The CDR3 is CASSSHRRYQPQHF. The CDR3 nucleotides read TGTGCCAGCAGTTCTCACCGTAGGTATCAGCCCCAGCATTTT.

The chain carries TRBV28 and TRBJ2-1; 12 bases map to TRBD2. The CDR3 runs to 15 residues. V was clipped by 7 bases and J by 4 bases; unmatched bases: 5. Germline values: CDR1 MDHEN, CDR2 SYDVKM. CDR3 region: CASNLAGGSYNEQFF. The CDR3 DNA follows: TGTGCCAGCAACCTAGCGGGAGGGTCTTACAATGAGCAGTTCTTC.

The V and J genes are TRBV7-6 and TRBJ1-2; D remains ambiguous. Trimming left V 5 bases short and J 4 bases short, with 14 bases between. The CDR3 runs 14 residues. Germline values: CDR1 SGHVS, CDR2 FNYEAQ. DNA of the CDR3: TGTGCCAGCAGCCGGGCGGGAGGTGGCTATGGCTACACCTTC. Its translation: CASSRAGGGYGYTF.

The chain links TRBV2 to TRBJ1-4; maybe TRBD1 (5 bases). The V end lost 6 bases, the J end lost 6 bases, and 17 bases lay between the germline ends. The CDR3 covers 15 residues. From germline, CDR1 is SNHLY and CDR2 FYNNEI. DNA of the CDR3: TGTGCCAGCAGCTCCCAGGGCTTAGCAGATGAAAAACTGTTTTTT. This gives the protein CASSSQGLADEKLFF.

CDR3 sequence: CASSPRMGQGGETQYF. In nucleotides, the CDR3 is TGTGCCAGCAGCCCCCGAATGGGACAGGGCGGCGAGACCCAGTACTTC. This chain uses TRBV9 with TRBJ2-5; the match to TRBD1 covers 9 bases. CDR3 size: 16 residues. Germline V gene data show CDR1 as SGDLS and CDR2 as YYNGEE. The V and J ends lost 4 bases and 5 bases, in that order; junction bases with no gene match: 12.

The chain is built from TRBV7-2 and TRBJ2-3, with D perhaps matching TRBD1 (5 bases). The germline V gene has CDR1 SGHTA and CDR2 FQGNSA. The CDR3 runs to 14 residues. Trimming took 4 bases from V and 3 from J, leaving 11 bases between them. CDR3 sequence reads: CASSWGVGTDTQYF. Written as DNA, the CDR3 is TGTGCCAGCAGCTGGGGCGTTGGTACAGATACGCAGTATTTT.

The chain combines TRBV9 with TRBJ2-2; 13 positions match TRBD2. Looked up from germline, CDR1 is SGDLS and CDR2 is YYNGEE. J was trimmed by 2 bases and V by 3 bases; bases with no gene match: 4. There are 17 residues in the CDR3. The CDR3 DNA is TGTGCCAGCAGCGACCGGACTAGCGGGAGTAACACCGGGGAGCTGTTTTTT. Translation gives CASSDRTSGSNTGELFF.

The rearrangement links TRBV10-3 to TRBJ2-7; 8 nucleotides agree with TRBD1. The CDR3 is 15 amino acids. The germline V gene encodes CDR1 ENHRY and CDR2 SYGVKD. V lost 4 bases, J lost 5 bases, and 10 bases stayed unmatched. DNA for the CDR3: TGTGCCATCAGTGCCCGGGACAGGAGTTCCAACGAGCAGTACTTC. Residues: CAISARDRSSNEQYF.

The rearrangement links TRBV7-8 to TRBJ1-2; D gene unclear. Trimming cost V 5 bases and J 5 bases, with 15 bases left between them. Germline V gene sequence: CDR1 SGHVS, CDR2 FQNEAQ. The CDR3 covers 14 residues. CDR3 in DNA: TGTGCCAGCAGCCCCGGCCCCGCCGGGTATGGCTACACCTTC. Translating gives CASSPGPAGYGYTF.

Worth noting for this clone: Other DNA sequences from this sample encode an identical CDR3 as well. The CDR3 sequence is CASSSGGYGRYGYTF. The CDR3 DNA reads TGTGCCAGCAGTTCGGGGGGGTATGGTCGATATGGCTACACCTTC. The rearrangement uses TRBV2 and TRBJ1-2; tentative D call: TRBD1 (5 bases). The germline gives CDR1 SNHLY, CDR2 FYNNEI. The length of the CDR3 is 15 residues. V shed 5 bases and J shed 5 bases, with 18 bases lying between them.